What follows are 21 T cell receptor beta chains derived from one specimen sequenced in a study of blood T cell repertoires in COVID-19. Here immunoSEQ multiplex PCR was the method, and the copy in TCRdb shows in-frame clones only, minus some. This sample carries approximately 25,000 clones, around nine tenths of them seen once, and the ten largest clones take under 8.5%. Sequenced: peripheral blood. These receptors were taken from a man aged 45 to 65 with active COVID-19.

The chain recombines TRBV27 with TRBJ2-7; TRBD2 matches at 9 bases. The CDR3 is made up of 14 amino acids. V was clipped by 4 bases and J by 2 bases; unmatched bases: 3. Germline V gene data show CDR1 as MNHEY and CDR2 as SMNVEV (reference sequence). The CDR3 protein is CASSSPSGAYEQYF. The CDR3 DNA reads as TGTGCCAGCAGTTCCCCTAGCGGGGCCTACGAGCAGTACTTC.

The genes are TRBV20-1 and TRBJ2-1; the match to TRBD2 covers 8 bases. Trimming took 3 bases from V and 3 from J; bases not matched to a gene: 4. The CDR3 loop spans 14 amino acids. The germline gives CDR1 DFQATT, CDR2 SNEGSKA (reference sequence). Written as DNA, the CDR3 is TGCAGTGCTAGTGGTAGCGGGGACTACAATGAGCAGTTCTTC. Amino acid sequence: CSASGSGDYNEQFF.

The CDR3 reads CASSLAGSGAYNEQFF. The CDR3 nucleotides are TGTGCCAGCAGCTTAGCGGGATCAGGGGCCTACAATGAGCAGTTCTTC. This chain connects TRBV7-8 to TRBJ2-1, with D perhaps matching TRBD1 (6 bases). CDR3 length equals 16 residues. Germline V gene data show CDR1 as SGHVS and CDR2 as FQNEAQ. V was pared by 0 bases and J by 2 bases, with 11 bases between.

The rearrangement joins TRBV29-1 to TRBJ2-3; D unclear. Germline-derived CDR1 and CDR2 are SQVTM and ANQGSEA. V shed 4 bases and J shed 4 bases, with 6 bases lying between them. The CDR3 covers 11 residues. The CDR3 spells CSVARADTQYF. The DNA of the CDR3 is TGCAGCGTTGCTCGGGCAGATACGCAGTATTTT.

The V call is TRBV30, the J call TRBJ1-5; D uncertain. The CDR3 runs to 13 residues. V was trimmed by 1 base and J by 6 bases, leaving 10 bases between them. Germline V gene data show CDR1 as GTSNPN and CDR2 as SVGIG (reference sequence). The CDR3 protein is CAWSASGGQPQHF. CDR3 coding DNA: TGTGCCTGGAGTGCGTCAGGAGGTCAGCCCCAGCATTTT.

This clone was seen a few times. CDR3: CATCWVGQSRDQPQHF. CDR3 bases: TGTGCCACCTGTTGGGTAGGACAGTCGCGGGATCAGCCCCAGCATTTT. The chain couples TRBV2 to TRBJ1-5, with D maybe TRBD1 (6 bases). Trimming took off 10 bases at V and 5 bases at J, with 24 bases between the two ends. This CDR3 is 16 amino acids long. From germline, CDR1 is SNHLY and CDR2 FYNNEI.

The rearrangement uses TRBV2 and TRBJ1-6; 7 bases are a match to TRBD1. The trim removed 6 bases at V and 7 bases at J, leaving 12 bases unmatched. The germline CDR1 and CDR2 sequences are SNHLY and FYNNEI. This CDR3 has 16 residues. The DNA of the CDR3 is TGTGCCAGCAGCAAAGACAGGGCCGACCCAAATTCACCCCTCCACTTT. Translating gives CASSKDRADPNSPLHF. The variable domain in full, completed from reference TRBV2 and TRBJ1-6, reads EPEVTQTPSHQVTQMGQEVILRCVPISNHLYFYWYRQILGQKVEFLVSFYNNEISEKSEIFDDQFSVERPDGSNFTLKIRSTKLEDSAMYFCASSKDRADPNSPLHFGNGTRLTVT.

The chain employs TRBV6-2 or TRBV6-3 and TRBJ1-5; tentative D call: TRBD1 (5 bases). The V gene's germline CDR1 is MNHEY and CDR2 SVGEGT. V lost 2 bases and J 2 bases, leaving 16 bases between the germline ends. The CDR3 covers 17 residues. CDR3 in amino acids: CASSYDSEGEGNQPQHF. The CDR3 region has the DNA TGTGCCAGCAGTTACGACTCCGAAGGGGAAGGCAATCAGCCCCAGCATTTT.

The chain employs TRBV18 and TRBJ1-2, with 7 nucleotides matching TRBD1. V lost 0 bases and J lost 3; bases outside the gene matches: 1. The CDR3 is made up of 14 amino acids. CDR1 is KGHSH, CDR2 LQKENI, per germline. The CDR3, as DNA: TGTGCCAGCTCACCACCCGGACAGGACTATGGCTACACCTTC. It yields the protein CASSPPGQDYGYTF.

The rearrangement uses TRBV5-1 and TRBJ2-1; 8 bases map to TRBD1. V lost 0 bases and J lost 10; bases outside the gene matches: 6. This CDR3 has 14 residues. Germline lookup yields CDR1 SGHRS and CDR2 YFSETQ. The DNA for the CDR3 is TGCGCCAGCAGCTTGGCCGCAGGGGGCATCGAGCAGTTCTTC. This sequence encodes CASSLAAGGIEQFF.

The rearrangement links TRBV5-1 to TRBJ1-6; tentatively, D is TRBD1 (5 bases). Deletions cut 4 bases from V and 9 bases from J, with 20 bases between. Germline V lookup: CDR1 SGHRS, CDR2 YFSETQ. The CDR3 length is 16 residues. This CDR3 reads CASSVPFRDVSSPLHF. CDR3 sequence (DNA): TGCGCCAGCAGCGTACCGTTCAGGGATGTGTCTTCACCCCTCCACTTT. The full variable domain, its missing parts supplied by reference TRBV5-1 and TRBJ1-6, is KAGVTQTPRYLIKTRGQQVTLSCSPISGHRSVSWYQQTPGQGLQFLFEYFSETQRNKGNFPGRFSGRQFSNSRSEMNVSTLELGDSALYLCASSVPFRDVSSPLHFGNGTRLTVT.

This rearrangement joins TRBV5-1 to TRBJ2-2; unclear D gene. CDR1 is SGHRS and CDR2 is YFSETQ in the germline V gene. There are 15 residues in the CDR3. The ends were cut back, 0 bases at V and 3 bases at J, with 9 bases in the middle. The chain's CDR3 is CASSLDSHYTGELFF. The CDR3 nucleotides are TGCGCCAGCAGCTTGGACAGCCACTACACCGGGGAGCTGTTTTTT. The variable domain in full, completed from reference TRBV5-1 and TRBJ2-2, reads KAGVTQTPRYLIKTRGQQVTLSCSPISGHRSVSWYQQTPGQGLQFLFEYFSETQRNKGNFPGRFSGRQFSNSRSEMNVSTLELGDSALYLCASSLDSHYTGELFFGEGSRLTVL.

This clone was observed a single time. The rearrangement links TRBV29-1 to TRBJ2-1, with D perhaps TRBD1 (5 bases). The V gene lost 5 bases and the J gene lost 2 bases, with 13 bases spanning the gap. This CDR3 contains 14 residues. The germline V gene has CDR1 SQVTM and CDR2 ANQGSEA. CDR3 nucleotides: TGCAGCGTTAAGGTCAGGGCTACCTACAATGAGCAGTTCTTC. Protein sequence: CSVKVRATYNEQFF.

The genes are TRBV6-5 and TRBJ2-3; the match to TRBD1 covers 9 bases. This CDR3 has 16 amino acids. CDR1 is MNHEY, CDR2 SVGAGI, per germline. With 0 bases clipped from V and 2 bases from J, the junction kept 3 bases outside the gene matches. The CDR3 loop reads CASSYSGTGNTDTQYF. The CDR3 DNA follows: TGTGCCAGCAGTTACTCGGGGACAGGGAACACAGATACGCAGTATTTT.

This clone was picked up a small number of times. CDR3 DNA sequence: TGTGCCAGTAGTGCGGGACAGGGGGTCTACGAGCAGTACTTC. It encodes CASSAGQGVYEQYF. The V call is TRBV19, the J call TRBJ2-7; 11 nucleotides line up with TRBD1. V was pared by 5 bases and J by 3 bases, with 3 bases of the junction left unmatched. The CDR3 has 14 amino acids. Germline V gene sequence: CDR1 LNHDA, CDR2 SQIVND (reference sequence). Filled out from reference TRBV19 and TRBJ2-7, the complete variable domain reads DGGITQSPKYLFRKEGQNVTLSCEQNLNHDAMYWYRQDPGQGLRLIYYSQIVNDFQKGDIAEGYSVSREKKESFPLTVTSAQKNPTAFYLCASSAGQGVYEQYFGPGTRLTVT.

The J gene is TRBJ1-5, the V gene TRBV19; D not resolved. The CDR3 totals 14 residues. V was pared by 7 bases and J by 4 bases, with 14 bases between. Germline CDR1 and CDR2: LNHDA and SQIVND (reference sequence). In DNA, the CDR3 is TGTGCCAGTACCTTTCGTCATCGGAATCAGCCCCAGCATTTT. This gives the protein CASTFRHRNQPQHF.

V usage is TRBV4-2 and J usage is TRBJ1-3; 7 positions agree with TRBD1. CDR1 LGHNA and CDR2 YNFKEQ come from the germline V gene. The trim removed 0 bases at V and 2 bases at J, leaving 4 bases unmatched. CDR3 size: 16 residues. The CDR3 DNA follows: TGTGCCAGCAGCCAAGATTTCACAGGGGCTGGAAACACCATATATTTT. Translating it yields CASSQDFTGAGNTIYF.

The chain is built from TRBV9 and TRBJ1-6; D unresolved. The CDR3 runs to 16 residues. The germline V gene has CDR1 SGDLS and CDR2 YYNGEE. With 3 bases removed from V and 0 bases from J, the gap between germline ends came to 10 bases. The CDR3 DNA reads as TGTGCCAGCAGCGCCCAATCGAGCTCCTATAATTCACCCCTCCACTTT. Protein sequence: CASSAQSSSYNSPLHF.

V usage is TRBV5-5 and J usage is TRBJ2-7; 10 nucleotides match TRBD1. The ends lost 0 bases at V and 5 bases at J; junction bases unmatched: 5. CDR1 is SGHKS, CDR2 YYEKEE, per germline (reference sequence). The CDR3 is made up of 15 amino acids. In nucleotides, the CDR3 is TGTGCCAGCAGCTTGGCGGGACAGGGGACGCACGAGCAGTACTTC. It yields the protein CASSLAGQGTHEQYF.

This chain uses TRBV6-6 with TRBJ1-1; 7 nucleotides agree with TRBD1. Losses at the gene ends were 7 bases for V and 5 bases for J; bases not matched to a gene: 10. Germline values: CDR1 MNHNY, CDR2 SVGAGI (reference sequence). The CDR3 is 14 amino acids. CDR3 nucleotides: TGTGCCAGCAAAACCGAAGGGGGCTGGACTGAAGCTTTCTTT. Protein sequence: CASKTEGGWTEAFF.

The chain carries TRBV6-5 and TRBJ2-5; 10 nucleotides match TRBD1. The germline gives CDR1 MNHEY, CDR2 SVGAGI. Trimming took 6 bases from V and 4 from J; bases not matched to a gene: 8. The CDR3 spans 15 residues. The CDR3 coding sequence is TGTGCCAGCAGGTTGACAGGGGGCACGCGAGAGACCCAGTACTTC. Protein sequence: CASRLTGGTRETQYF.